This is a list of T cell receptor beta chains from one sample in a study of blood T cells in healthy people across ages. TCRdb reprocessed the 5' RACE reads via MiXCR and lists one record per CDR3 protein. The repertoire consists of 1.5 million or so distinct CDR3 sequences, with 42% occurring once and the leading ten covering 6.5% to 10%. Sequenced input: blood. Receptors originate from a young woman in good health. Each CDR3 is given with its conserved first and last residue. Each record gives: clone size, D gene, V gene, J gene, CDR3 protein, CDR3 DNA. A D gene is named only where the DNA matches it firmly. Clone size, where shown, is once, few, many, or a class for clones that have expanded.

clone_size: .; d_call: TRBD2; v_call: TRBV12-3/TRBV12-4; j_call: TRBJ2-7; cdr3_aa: CASSYAIYSGPDYEQYF; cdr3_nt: TGTGCCAGCAGTTACGCGATCTATAGCGGGCCCGACTACGAGCAGTACTTC
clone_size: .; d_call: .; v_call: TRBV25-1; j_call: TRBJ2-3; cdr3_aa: CASSEYLIGGADTQYF; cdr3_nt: TGTGCCAGCAGTGAATACCTTATAGGGGGTGCAGATACGCAGTATTTT
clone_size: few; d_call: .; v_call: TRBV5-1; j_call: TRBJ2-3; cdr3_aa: CASGGLRTDTQYF; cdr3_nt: TGCGCCAGCGGGGGTCTGAGAACAGATACGCAGTATTTT
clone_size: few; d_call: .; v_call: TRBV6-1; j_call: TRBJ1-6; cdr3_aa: CASSEALPVDSPLHF; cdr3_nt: TGTGCCAGCAGTGAAGCGCTCCCCGTAGATTCACCCCTCCACTTT
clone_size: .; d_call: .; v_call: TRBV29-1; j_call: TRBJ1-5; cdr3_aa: CSVVRVRYSNQPQHF; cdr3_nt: TGCAGCGTTGTTAGGGTGCGCTATAGCAATCAGCCCCAGCATTTT
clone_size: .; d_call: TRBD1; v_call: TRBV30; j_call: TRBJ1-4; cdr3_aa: CAWTIYRGNEKLFF; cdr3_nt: TGTGCCTGGACCATCTACAGGGGGAATGAAAAACTGTTTTTT
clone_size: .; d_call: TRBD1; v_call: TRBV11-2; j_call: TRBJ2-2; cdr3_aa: CASSTRTGAVGELFF; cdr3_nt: TGTGCCAGCAGCACCCGGACAGGGGCTGTCGGGGAGCTGTTTTTT
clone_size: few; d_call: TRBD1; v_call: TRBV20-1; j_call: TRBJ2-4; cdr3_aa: CSARQGGGAKNIQYF; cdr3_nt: TGCAGTGCTCGACAGGGGGGAGGGGCCAAAAACATTCAGTACTTC
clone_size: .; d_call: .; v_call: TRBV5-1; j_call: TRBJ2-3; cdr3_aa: CASSLVSQARASTDTQYF; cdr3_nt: TGCGCCAGCAGCTTGGTGAGTCAGGCTAGAGCAAGCACAGATACGCAGTATTTT
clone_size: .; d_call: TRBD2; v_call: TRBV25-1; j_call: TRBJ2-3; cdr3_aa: CASSDWGGQGSTDTQYF; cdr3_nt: TGTGCCAGCAGTGATTGGGGAGGGCAAGGCAGCACAGATACGCAGTATTTT
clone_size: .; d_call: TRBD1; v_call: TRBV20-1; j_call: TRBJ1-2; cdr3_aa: CSASTGTGCGYTF; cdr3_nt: TGCAGTGCTAGCACCGGGACAGGGTGTGGCTACACCTTC
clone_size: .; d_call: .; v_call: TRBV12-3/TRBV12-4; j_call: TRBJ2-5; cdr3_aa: CASSYLGDQYF; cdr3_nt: TGTGCCAGCAGTTATCTCGGGGACCAGTACTTC
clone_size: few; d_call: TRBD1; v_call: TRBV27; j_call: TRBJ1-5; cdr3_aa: CASSLTGTYSNQPQHF; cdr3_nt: TGTGCCAGCAGTTTGACAGGGACTTATAGCAATCAGCCCCAGCATTTT
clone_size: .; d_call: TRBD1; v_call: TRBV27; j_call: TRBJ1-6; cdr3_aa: CASSPTGRDSPPHF; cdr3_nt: TGTGCCAGCAGCCCGACAGGGAGGGATTCACCCCCCCACTTT
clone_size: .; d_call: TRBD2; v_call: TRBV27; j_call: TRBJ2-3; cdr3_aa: CASSLRGSGSLTDTQYF; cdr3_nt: TGTGCCAGCAGTTTAAGAGGCAGCGGGAGTCTCACAGATACGCAGTATTTT
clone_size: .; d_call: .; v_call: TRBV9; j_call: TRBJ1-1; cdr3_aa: CASSVGAGGAFF; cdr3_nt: TGTGCCAGCAGCGTAGGGGCCGGAGGAGCTTTCTTT
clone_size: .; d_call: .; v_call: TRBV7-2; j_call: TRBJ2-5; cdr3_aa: CASSLDVAELQYF; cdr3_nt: TGTGCCAGCAGCTTAGACGTAGCAGAGTTGCAGTACTTC
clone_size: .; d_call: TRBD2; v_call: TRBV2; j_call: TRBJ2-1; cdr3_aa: CASWASGSNEQFF; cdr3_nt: TGTGCCTCATGGGCTAGCGGGAGCAATGAGCAGTTCTTC
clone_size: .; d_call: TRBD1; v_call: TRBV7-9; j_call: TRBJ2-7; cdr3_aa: CASSSWTGDDEQYF; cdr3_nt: TGTGCCAGCAGCTCCTGGACAGGGGACGACGAGCAGTACTTC
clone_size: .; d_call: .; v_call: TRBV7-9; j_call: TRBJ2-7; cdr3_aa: CASSANAPYEQYF; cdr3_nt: TGTGCCAGCAGCGCGAACGCCCCCTACGAGCAGTACTTC
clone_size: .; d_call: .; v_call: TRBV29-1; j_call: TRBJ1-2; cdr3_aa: CSLAGVNGYTF; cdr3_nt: TGCAGCCTTGCTGGAGTAAATGGCTACACCTTC
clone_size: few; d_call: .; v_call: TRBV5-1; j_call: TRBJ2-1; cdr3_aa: CASSLDSDSYNEQFF; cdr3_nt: TGCGCCAGCAGCTTGGATTCGGATAGCTACAATGAGCAGTTCTTC
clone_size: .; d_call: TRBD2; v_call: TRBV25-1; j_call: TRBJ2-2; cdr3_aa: CASSLRGSGSIKAGELFF; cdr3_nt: TGTGCCAGTTCATTGAGGGGTAGCGGGAGTATAAAGGCCGGGGAGCTGTTTTTT
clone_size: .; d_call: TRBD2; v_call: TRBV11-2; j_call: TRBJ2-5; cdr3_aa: CASSLEEALAGSETQYF; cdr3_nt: TGTGCCAGCAGCTTAGAGGAGGCTCTAGCGGGGTCAGAGACCCAGTACTTC
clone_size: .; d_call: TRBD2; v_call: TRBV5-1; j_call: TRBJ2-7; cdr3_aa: CASSAGGETPYEQYF; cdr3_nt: TGCGCCAGCAGCGCCGGGGGGGAGACTCCCTACGAGCAGTACTTC
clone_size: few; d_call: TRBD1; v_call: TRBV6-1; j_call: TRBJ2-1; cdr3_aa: CASSDRPGQGYDEQFF; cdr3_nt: TGTGCCAGCAGTGATCGGCCGGGACAGGGGTACGATGAGCAGTTCTTC